This TCR beta chain was recorded in a study of T-cell reconstitution after alpha-beta-depleted transplantation in children. Notes on the study in general: Surviving thymic progenitors and recipient T cells were the source of high TCRbeta diversity at day 60 in some patients. Newly made T cells mostly supplied T-cell counts and diversity one year after transplant. Reports say that about two months after transplant, the alpha-beta T cells came out of several hundred graft clones that had expanded.

Unique molecular identifiers were incorporated when the TCRbeta library was constructed. TCRdb re-called the PCR reads through MiXCR, storing one row per CDR3 protein. The sample holds over 200,000 distinct CDR3 sequences, roughly a tenth seen once. The sample holds many counts of this clonotype. The antigen is unknown. This receptor was taken from a child less than two years old with acute myeloid leukemia, due to receive a stem cell transplant. The specimen comprised PBMCs, sampled before TCRalphabeta/CD19-depleted stem cell transplant.

CDR3 loop: CASSLAYWTGAYNEQFF. Here the CDR3 DNA reads TGTGCCAGCAGCTTAGCCTATTGGACAGGGGCTTACAATGAGCAGTTCTTC. The chain has TRBV7-9 and TRBJ2-1, with TRBD1 identical over 9 bases. V lost 0 bases, J lost 4 bases, and 7 bases stayed unmatched. Germline-derived CDR1 and CDR2 are SEHNR and FQNEAQ (reference sequence). CDR3 length equals 17 residues. Full variable domain (remainder filled in from reference TRBV7-9 and TRBJ2-1): DTGVSQNPRHKITKRGQNVTFRCDPISEHNRLYWYRQTLGQGPEFLTYFQNEAQLEKSRLLSDRFSAERPKGSFSTLEIQRTEQGDSAMYLCASSLAYWTGAYNEQFFGPGTRLTVL.